This section outlines one T cell receptor (beta chain) sequence together with its context. This entry belongs to a study of T-cell reconstitution after alpha-beta-depleted transplantation in children. As it was prepared, the TCRbeta library received unique molecular identifiers. TCRdb fed the PCR reads into MiXCR, producing one record per CDR3 protein. The sample carries around 530,000 distinct CDR3 sequences, 32% recorded once. Losses at the gene ends were 6 bases for V and 6 bases for J; bases not matched to a gene: 5. Germline CDR1 SQVTM, CDR2 ANQGSEA. The CDR3 consists of 12 residues. The sequence was obtained from a human donor who donated a stem cell graft to a child with aplastic anemia. The gene calls are TRBV29-1 and TRBJ2-1; TRBD2 matches 7 bases. Sequenced here: PBMCs from the stem cell graft donor, sampled from the stem cell graft. CDR3 sequence (DNA): TGCAGCGTGAACCCTAGCGGCAATGAGCAGTTCTTC. It specifies CSVNPSGNEQFF.